These 28 T cell receptor beta chains came from one sample sequenced in a study of cytotoxic CD8 clonotypes in ibrutinib-treated CLL. TCRdb's table, derived via immunoSEQ multiplex PCR, lists solely in-frame clones and lacks some. The repertoire holds about 150,000 clones, with roughly three quarters as singletons. The source material was PBMCs, sampled after 24 months of ibrutinib treatment. These TCRs come from a human donor with chronic lymphocytic leukemia.

This chain connects TRBV28 to TRBJ2-1; possibly TRBD1 for D (7 bases). Per the germline V gene, CDR1 is MDHEN and CDR2 is SYDVKM. CDR3 length equals 12 residues. With 6 bases removed from V and 12 bases from J, the gap between germline ends came to 15 bases. The CDR3 region has the DNA TGTGCCAGCAGCCCCAGGGGGGATGGGCAGTTCTTC. It is translated as CASSPRGDGQFF.

This chain uses TRBV19 with TRBJ2-3; 9 bases match TRBD2. The germline V gene encodes CDR1 LNHDA and CDR2 SQIVND (reference sequence). CDR3 length: 15 amino acids. V trimming: 8 bases; J trimming: 0 bases; junction bases outside the gene matches: 6. The CDR3 DNA reads as TGTGCCAGTGCTGCTAGCGGGATTAGCACAGATACGCAGTATTTT. Residues: CASAASGISTDTQYF. Drawing the rest from reference TRBV19 and TRBJ2-3, the complete variable domain is DGGITQSPKYLFRKEGQNVTLSCEQNLNHDAMYWYRQDPGQGLRLIYYSQIVNDFQKGDIAEGYSVSREKKESFPLTVTSAQKNPTAFYLCASAASGISTDTQYFGPGTRLTVL.

J is TRBJ1-5 and V is TRBV18; 7 nucleotides align to TRBD1. V gave up 0 bases and J gave up 2 bases; unmatched junction bases: 16. This CDR3 is built from 20 residues. Germline V CDR1 and CDR2: KGHSH, LQKENI. The CDR3 DNA sequence: TGTGCCAGCTCACCACCGCCTCCGCGAGGGGGCTACGGCGGCAATCAGCCCCAGCATTTT. Protein: CASSPPPPRGGYGGNQPQHF.

The chain is built from TRBV2 and TRBJ1-2; possibly TRBD1 for D (6 bases). The CDR3 totals 12 residues. The germline V and J ends were trimmed by 5 bases and 10 bases, with 14 bases remaining between them. CDR1 is SNHLY and CDR2 is FYNNEI in the germline V gene. The CDR3 sequence: CASSPRQDPYTF. As DNA, the CDR3 is TGTGCCAGCAGTCCCAGACAGGATCCCTACACCTTC.

This clone has just one count. V usage is TRBV7-3 and J usage is TRBJ2-4; 9 nucleotides align to TRBD1. J was trimmed by 4 bases and V by 5 bases; bases with no gene match: 6. Germline CDR1 and CDR2: SGHTA and FQGTGA. The CDR3 has 15 amino acids. CDR3 DNA sequence: TGTGCCAGCAGCCGGACAGGGGATACGAAAAACATTCAGTACTTC. Encoded protein: CASSRTGDTKNIQYF.

The rearrangement links TRBV28 to TRBJ2-7; weak D call: TRBD2 (7 bases). From germline, CDR1 is MDHEN and CDR2 SYDVKM. The CDR3 is 16 amino acids. Trimming cost V 5 bases and J 3 bases, with 20 bases left between them. The CDR3: CASSRGPPGGGYEQYF. The CDR3 coding sequence is TGTGCCAGCAGTCGGGGCCCGCCGGGGGGCGGCTACGAGCAGTACTTC.

The chain recombines TRBV28 with TRBJ2-7; D call uncertain. From germline, CDR1 is MDHEN and CDR2 SYDVKM. CDR3 length: 14 residues. V lost 1 base and J lost 5, with 12 bases in between. CDR3: CASSLLGYSHEQYF. DNA for the CDR3: TGTGCCAGCAGTTTATTGGGGTACTCTCACGAGCAGTACTTC.

This sequence joins TRBV19 and TRBJ1-3, with TRBD1 as a possible D gene (5 bases). Germline V gene data show CDR1 as LNHDA and CDR2 as SQIVND (reference sequence). CDR3 length equals 19 residues. The V and J ends lost 2 bases and 0 bases respectively, with 20 bases between them. CDR3 sequence: CASSIPSSEGLSSGNTIYF. CDR3 bases: TGTGCCAGTAGTATACCGTCGTCGGAGGGGTTATCCTCTGGAAACACCATATATTTT.

The chain combines TRBV7-2 with TRBJ2-3; 9 bases are shared with TRBD2. The germline gives CDR1 SGHTA, CDR2 FQGNSA. The CDR3 is 14 residues long. The DNA for the CDR3 is TGTGCTACGCGGGGGGGCCCCAGCACAGATACGCAGTATTTT. Amino acids: CATRGGPSTDTQYF.

The genes are TRBV6-5 and TRBJ2-1, with 12 nucleotides matching TRBD1. The germline V gene has CDR1 MNHEY and CDR2 SVGAGI. The V segment lost 0 bases and the J segment 6 bases; nucleotides outside the gene matches: 3. This CDR3 is 16 amino acids long. The CDR3 reads CASSYSGTGGFNEQFF. In DNA form, the CDR3 reads TGTGCCAGCAGTTACTCTGGGACAGGGGGCTTCAATGAGCAGTTCTTC.

The V and J genes are TRBV4-1 and TRBJ1-1, with D perhaps TRBD1 (5 bases). CDR1 MGHRA and CDR2 YSYEKL come from the germline V gene. There are 18 residues in the CDR3. V was cut by 0 bases and J by 7 bases, with 24 bases left in between. In DNA form, the CDR3 reads TGCGCCAGCAGCCAAGAGCGCGGGCAGGGTATGGCGATAGGTGAAGCTTTCTTT. It is translated as CASSQERGQGMAIGEAFF.

The chain recombines TRBV7-2 with TRBJ1-2; 9 nucleotides line up with TRBD1. The germline CDR1 and CDR2 sequences are SGHTA and FQGNSA. J was trimmed by 6 bases and V by 1 base; bases with no gene match: 6. CDR3 length: 15 amino acids. The CDR3, as DNA: TGTGCCAGCAGCTTAGGGGGACAGGGTGGACATGGCTACACCTTC. This sequence encodes CASSLGGQGGHGYTF.

The CDR3 sequence: CAARGYGHEQYF. CDR3 DNA sequence: TGTGCGGCCCGGGGGTATGGCCACGAGCAGTACTTC. V usage is TRBV28 and J usage is TRBJ2-7; D perhaps matches TRBD2 (6 bases). Germline CDR1 MDHEN, CDR2 SYDVKM. There are 12 residues in the CDR3.

The chain has TRBV10-3 and TRBJ2-3, with D uncertain. Trimming removed 7 bases from V and 2 bases from J, with 13 bases in between. Germline loops: CDR1 ENHRY, CDR2 SYGVKD. This CDR3 spans 14 amino acids. The CDR3 DNA sequence: TGTGCCATCACGGCAGGCTTCTTCACAGATACGCAGTATTTT. It translates to CAITAGFFTDTQYF.

Here the CDR3 DNA reads TGTGCCAGCAGTTTATTGGGCCACGAGCAGTACTTC. It yields the protein CASSLLGHEQYF. The chain is built from TRBV28 and TRBJ2-7; D unclear. The V gene lost 1 base and the J gene lost 5 bases, with 6 bases spanning the gap. Germline CDR1 and CDR2: MDHEN and SYDVKM. This CDR3 contains 12 residues.

The sample holds a few counts of this clone. The chain is built from TRBV7-2 and TRBJ1-6, with D tentatively TRBD1 (5 bases). Germline V gene lookup returns CDR1 SGHTA and CDR2 FQGNSA. The CDR3 spans 14 residues. The V end lost 8 bases, the J end lost 7 bases, and 15 bases lay between the germline ends. CDR3 protein: CASPRAGLNSPLHF. The CDR3 bases are TGTGCCAGCCCACGGGCAGGGCTCAATTCACCCCTCCACTTT.

The V and J genes are TRBV11-1 and TRBJ1-1, with D possibly TRBD1 on 5 matching bases. The CDR3 runs 14 residues. Germline CDR1 is SGHAT and CDR2 is FQDESV (reference sequence). Trimming removed 1 base at V and 3 bases at J, with 9 bases between. CDR3 sequence: CASSLGLGDTEAFF. The CDR3 DNA reads TGTGCCAGCAGCTTAGGTCTAGGGGACACTGAAGCTTTCTTT.

The gene calls are TRBV7-3 and TRBJ2-2, with D tentatively TRBD1 or TRBD2 (5 bases each). The CDR3 extends over 15 amino acids. Germline V gene sequence: CDR1 SGHTA, CDR2 FQGTGA. Trimming took 5 bases from V and 4 from J, leaving 14 bases between them. The CDR3, as DNA: TGTGCCAGCAGCGCCCAGGGCGGAGGCACCGGGGAGCTGTTTTTT. Translation: CASSAQGGGTGELFF.

The CDR3 protein is CASEGTGVSYEQYF. The CDR3 coding sequence is TGTGCCAGTGAGGGGACAGGCGTCTCCTACGAGCAGTACTTC. The gene calls are TRBV28 and TRBJ2-7; TRBD1 matches 8 bases. The V segment lost 9 bases and the J segment 0 bases; nucleotides outside the gene matches: 7. The CDR3 length is 14 residues. Germline lookup yields CDR1 MDHEN and CDR2 SYDVKM.

The chain combines TRBV7-9 with TRBJ1-2; no clear D gene. Germline loops: CDR1 SEHNR, CDR2 FQNEAQ (reference sequence). This CDR3 is 15 amino acids long. V shed 0 bases and J shed 3 bases, with 11 bases lying between them. The CDR3 reads CASSLAAGAHYGYTF. As DNA, the CDR3 is TGTGCCAGCAGCTTAGCGGCAGGAGCCCACTATGGCTACACCTTC.

Written as DNA, the CDR3 is TGTGCCAGCAGCTTAGTATGGGCGGGGGGCGAGCAGTACTTC. Protein product: CASSLVWAGGEQYF. V usage is TRBV11-2 and J usage is TRBJ2-7; TRBD2 matches at 8 bases. Unmatched junction bases numbered 5, after V lost 1 base and J lost 6 bases. Looked up from germline, CDR1 is SGHAT and CDR2 is FQNNGV. This CDR3 is 14 amino acids long.

The chain links TRBV9 to TRBJ2-7; 11 positions agree with TRBD1. Germline V lookup: CDR1 SGDLS, CDR2 YYNGEE. V gave up 2 bases and J gave up 4 bases; unmatched junction bases: 5. The CDR3 extends over 15 amino acids. The DNA for the CDR3 is TGTGCCAGCAGCGTCTCCGGGACAGGGGGGTACGAGCAGTACTTC. Translation: CASSVSGTGGYEQYF.

The chain has TRBV5-4 and TRBJ2-7; 11 bases agree with TRBD1. Germline V lookup: CDR1 SGHNT, CDR2 YYREEE (reference sequence). J gave up 3 bases and V 6 bases, and 11 bases lay outside the gene matches. The CDR3 has 16 residues. CDR3 protein: CASTVGAGQGGYEQYF. DNA of the CDR3: TGTGCCAGCACCGTTGGAGCGGGACAGGGGGGCTACGAGCAGTACTTC.

This rearrangement joins TRBV7-2 to TRBJ2-2; D is perhaps TRBD1 (6 bases). Germline V gene sequence: CDR1 SGHTA, CDR2 FQGNSA. This CDR3 is 17 amino acids long. V was cut by 0 bases and J by 4 bases, with 15 bases left in between. In DNA form, the CDR3 reads TGTGCCAGCAGCTTAGCCTCGACAGGCAAGGTCACCGGGGAGCTGTTTTTT. Translated, it gives CASSLASTGKVTGELFF.

V gene TRBV6-6 combines with J gene TRBJ1-5; possible D gene TRBD1, 6 bases. In germline, CDR1 is MNHNY, CDR2 SVGAGI (reference sequence). The CDR3 extends over 15 amino acids. Between the trimmed V and J ends, which lost 7 bases and 6 bases, there was a span of 19 bases. DNA of the CDR3: TGTGCCAGCATCCCCAACAGGGCTTCGGGTCAGCCCCAGCATTTT. Its protein is CASIPNRASGQPQHF.

The chain has TRBV21-1 and TRBJ2-3; the D segment call TRBD2 is taken from the table without a DNA check. TRBV21-1 is a known pseudogene. The CDR3 has 16 amino acids. CDR3 nucleotide sequence: TGTGCCCCCCCCGGGGAAACACCCCTCCCGACAGATACGCAGTATTTT. It codes for CAPPGETPLPTDTQYF.

The chain recombines TRBV30 with TRBJ2-2; no reliable D call. Trimming removed 3 bases from V and 2 bases from J, with 7 bases in between. Germline V lookup: CDR1 GTSNPN, CDR2 SVGIG (reference sequence). This CDR3 region has 13 residues. CDR3: CAWRGHNTGELFF. CDR3 sequence (DNA): TGTGCCTGGAGGGGTCATAACACCGGGGAGCTGTTTTTT.

This clone was counted many times. The rearrangement uses TRBV7-2 and TRBJ1-6; a weak D match, TRBD1 (5 bases). CDR3 size: 14 residues. V lost 3 bases and J 7 bases, leaving 10 bases between the germline ends. Germline CDR1 reads SGHTA; CDR2 reads FQGNSA. The CDR3 loop reads CASSFRGDNSPLHF. The CDR3 DNA reads as TGTGCCAGCAGCTTCAGAGGGGACAATTCACCCCTCCACTTT.